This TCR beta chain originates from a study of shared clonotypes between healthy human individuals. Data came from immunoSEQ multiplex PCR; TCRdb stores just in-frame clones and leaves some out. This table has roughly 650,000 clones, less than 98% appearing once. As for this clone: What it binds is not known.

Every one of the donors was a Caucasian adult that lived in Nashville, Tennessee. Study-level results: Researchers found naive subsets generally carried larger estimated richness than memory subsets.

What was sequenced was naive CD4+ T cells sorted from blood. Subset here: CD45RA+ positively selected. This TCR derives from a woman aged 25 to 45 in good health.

CDR3 sequence: CASAWDRRVHEQYF. The CDR3 DNA reads TGTGCCAGCGCTTGGGACCGGCGGGTCCACGAGCAGTACTTC. This sequence joins TRBV2 and TRBJ2-7; TRBD1 or TRBD2 may be the D gene (5 bases each). The V end lost 8 bases, the J end lost 5 bases, and 19 bases lay between the germline ends. Germline CDR1 is SNHLY and CDR2 is FYNNEI. The CDR3 spans 14 residues.